This T cell receptor (beta chain) is from a study of blood T cell repertoires in COVID-19. Study-wide context: Samples came from the United States, Italy and Spain, spanning acute and convalescent COVID-19.

Germline V CDR1 and CDR2: LNHDA, SQIVND (reference sequence). With 5 bases clipped from V and 2 bases from J, the junction kept 8 bases outside the gene matches. The CDR3 consists of 15 residues. Methods used by the authors: Amplification of reference gene primers was used by the study to estimate nucleated cell counts. This table comes from immunoSEQ multiplex PCR, and its TCRdb copy is limited to in-frame clones, with some not included. V and J calls and clone size are copied from that table; D and trimming were computed from the DNA. Seen here are around 70,000 clones, 70% to 80% observed once, and the top ten hold around a sixth.

This clonotype was sampled from a human donor in a cohort sampled during active COVID-19. Source material: peripheral blood. V usage is TRBV19 and J usage is TRBJ2-7; TRBD2 matches 8 bases. The CDR3 coding sequence is TGTGCCAGTAGTTTGGCGGGACTAGGCACCTACGAGCAGTACTTC. Its protein product is CASSLAGLGTYEQYF.